The rows below give T cell receptor beta chains drawn from one sample of a study of response to subunit inactivated influenza vaccine. TCRdb processed the RT-PCR reads anew with MiXCR; each CDR3 protein has one entry. The sample yields roughly 570,000 distinct CDR3 sequences, under 15% seen once. The specimen comprised PBMCs from blood, sampled 35 to 45 days after vaccination. The receptors come from a man between 50 and 59 years old who received an inactivated influenza vaccine. The CDR3 runs from the conserved cysteine through the conserved F or W. A D gene is named only where the DNA matches it firmly. Clone size is stated in some rows and not others, as once, few, many or a class when expanded.

clone_size: .; d_call: TRBD2; j_call: TRBJ2-1; v_call: TRBV4-2; cdr3_nt: TGTGCCAGCAGCCAAGCTAGCGGGACAAGCTATGAGCAGTTCTTC; cdr3_aa: CASSQASGTSYEQFF
clone_size: many; d_call: TRBD2; j_call: TRBJ2-7; v_call: TRBV9; cdr3_nt: TGTGCCAGCAGCGCGACTAGCGGGAGGATCCACGAGCAGTACTTC; cdr3_aa: CASSATSGRIHEQYF
clone_size: .; d_call: .; j_call: TRBJ1-2; v_call: TRBV20-1; cdr3_nt: TGCAGTGCTAGAGATCTCTTATTGGGCTTTAGCTATGGCTACACCTTC; cdr3_aa: CSARDLLLGFSYGYTF
clone_size: many; d_call: .; j_call: TRBJ1-2; v_call: TRBV27; cdr3_nt: TGTGCCAGCAGACCCGGGTCATCTTTGGGTGGCTACACCTTC; cdr3_aa: CASRPGSSLGGYTF
clone_size: .; d_call: .; j_call: TRBJ2-7; v_call: TRBV12-3/TRBV12-4; cdr3_nt: TGTGCCAGCAGTATGACTCCGGGGAAATCCTACGAGCAGTACTTC; cdr3_aa: CASSMTPGKSYEQYF
clone_size: few; d_call: TRBD2; j_call: TRBJ2-2; v_call: TRBV4-2; cdr3_nt: TGTGCCAGCAGCCCCAGCGGGAGGGCGAACACCGGGGAGCTGTTTTTT; cdr3_aa: CASSPSGRANTGELFF
clone_size: many; d_call: TRBD1; j_call: TRBJ1-5; v_call: TRBV20-1; cdr3_nt: TGCAGTGCTAGAGCCCCGGGACAGACTCATCAGCCCCAGCATTTT; cdr3_aa: CSARAPGQTHQPQHF
clone_size: .; d_call: .; j_call: TRBJ1-5; v_call: TRBV20-1; cdr3_nt: TGCAGTGCCCCTCGGGGTCTCAATCAGCCCCAGCATTTT; cdr3_aa: CSAPRGLNQPQHF
clone_size: few; d_call: TRBD1; j_call: TRBJ1-4; v_call: TRBV29-1; cdr3_nt: TGCAGCGGCGGACAGGGGAGGGAGGAAAAACTGTTTTTT; cdr3_aa: CSGGQGREEKLFF
clone_size: many; d_call: .; j_call: TRBJ2-3; v_call: TRBV24-1; cdr3_nt: TGTGCCACCAGTGCCTATTGGGGGGGCACAGATACGCAGTATTTT; cdr3_aa: CATSAYWGGTDTQYF
clone_size: .; d_call: TRBD1; j_call: TRBJ1-2; v_call: TRBV7-9; cdr3_nt: TGTGCCAGCAGCTTAGCTGGGACAGGGGTCAACTATGGCTACACCTTC; cdr3_aa: CASSLAGTGVNYGYTF
clone_size: .; d_call: .; j_call: TRBJ2-2; v_call: TRBV11-2; cdr3_nt: TGTGCCAGCAGCTTAGAGACTGTCGGCACCGGGGAGCTGTTTTTT; cdr3_aa: CASSLETVGTGELFF
clone_size: .; d_call: TRBD1; j_call: TRBJ1-5; v_call: TRBV28; cdr3_nt: TGTGCCAGCAGCACTAGGACAGGGAGTACGCCCCAGCATTTT; cdr3_aa: CASSTRTGSTPQHF
clone_size: .; d_call: TRBD2; j_call: TRBJ2-1; v_call: TRBV6-1; cdr3_nt: TGTGCCAGCAGTGGATTAGCGGGGGGGCTTAATGAGCAGTTCTTC; cdr3_aa: CASSGLAGGLNEQFF
clone_size: .; d_call: TRBD2; j_call: TRBJ2-5; v_call: TRBV20-1; cdr3_nt: TGCTGTGCTAGAGGTGCCCGGACTAGCGGTGGCTTGGGGACCCAGTACTTC; cdr3_aa: CCARGARTSGGLGTQYF
clone_size: .; d_call: .; j_call: TRBJ2-1; v_call: TRBV10-2; cdr3_nt: TGCGCCAGCAGACCGGGACTCTACAATGAGCAGTTCTTC; cdr3_aa: CASRPGLYNEQFF
clone_size: few; d_call: TRBD1; j_call: TRBJ1-3; v_call: TRBV29-1; cdr3_nt: TGCAGCGTTGAAGGGGGACAGGGGAACACCATATATTTT; cdr3_aa: CSVEGGQGNTIYF
clone_size: few; d_call: .; j_call: TRBJ1-2; v_call: TRBV28; cdr3_nt: TGTGCCAGCAGTCAGGGGTCAGGCTACACCTTC; cdr3_aa: CASSQGSGYTF
clone_size: few; d_call: .; j_call: TRBJ1-5; v_call: TRBV10-2; cdr3_nt: TGCGCCAGCAGCATTGACACGTTAAATCAGCCCCAGCATTTT; cdr3_aa: CASSIDTLNQPQHF
clone_size: few; d_call: TRBD2; j_call: TRBJ2-4; v_call: TRBV29-1; cdr3_nt: TGCAGCGTTGACCCGGGGGGGACCAAAAACATTCAGTACTTC; cdr3_aa: CSVDPGGTKNIQYF
clone_size: .; d_call: TRBD1; j_call: TRBJ2-2; v_call: TRBV11-1; cdr3_nt: TGTGCCAGCAGCTCAACAGGGGGTACCGGGGAGCTGTTTTTT; cdr3_aa: CASSSTGGTGELFF
clone_size: few; d_call: TRBD2; j_call: TRBJ2-1; v_call: TRBV6-7; cdr3_nt: TGTGCCAGCAGTTGCGGGGGTAGCGGGAAGTGGTCCTACAATGAGCAGTTCTTC; cdr3_aa: CASSCGGSGKWSYNEQFF
clone_size: few; d_call: TRBD1; j_call: TRBJ1-1; v_call: TRBV12-3/TRBV12-4; cdr3_nt: TGTGCCAGCAGTTTAGACAGGGGGGCCACTGAAGCTTTCTTT; cdr3_aa: CASSLDRGATEAFF
clone_size: .; d_call: .; j_call: TRBJ1-5; v_call: TRBV28; cdr3_nt: TGTGCCAGCAGTCCCCTTATCGGGTCTGATCAGCCCCAGCATTTT; cdr3_aa: CASSPLIGSDQPQHF
clone_size: few; d_call: TRBD2; j_call: TRBJ2-5; v_call: TRBV28; cdr3_nt: TGTGCCAGCAGTGTCCGGACTAGCGGCCAAGAGACCCAGTACTTC; cdr3_aa: CASSVRTSGQETQYF
clone_size: many; d_call: TRBD1; j_call: TRBJ2-7; v_call: TRBV5-5; cdr3_nt: TGTGCCAGCAGCTCTACGGGACAGGGGGCAAGACAGTACTTC; cdr3_aa: CASSSTGQGARQYF
clone_size: .; d_call: TRBD1; j_call: TRBJ2-4; v_call: TRBV20-1; cdr3_nt: TGCAGTGCTAGAGAAACGGACAGGGGAACCCTAGCCAAAAACATTCAGTACTTC; cdr3_aa: CSARETDRGTLAKNIQYF
clone_size: .; d_call: TRBD1; j_call: TRBJ2-1; v_call: TRBV5-1; cdr3_nt: TGCGCCAGGAGCGCTACCGGGACAGGCGACAATGAGCAGTTCTTC; cdr3_aa: CARSATGTGDNEQFF
clone_size: .; d_call: TRBD1; j_call: TRBJ2-1; v_call: TRBV20-1; cdr3_nt: TGCAGTGCTGCACAGGGGTCGAATGAGCAGTTCTTC; cdr3_aa: CSAAQGSNEQFF
clone_size: many; d_call: .; j_call: TRBJ1-5; v_call: TRBV6-1; cdr3_nt: TGTGCCAGCAGTCAAACCGGGGACACAAATCAGCCCCAGCATTTT; cdr3_aa: CASSQTGDTNQPQHF
clone_size: many; d_call: .; j_call: TRBJ2-1; v_call: TRBV29-1; cdr3_nt: TGCAGCGCCCTTAAGGGCTACAATGAGCAGTTCTTC; cdr3_aa: CSALKGYNEQFF
clone_size: many; d_call: .; j_call: TRBJ2-5; v_call: TRBV7-6; cdr3_nt: TGTGCCAGCAGCTTAGCGGATCTGGCCGGGGACCAGTACTTC; cdr3_aa: CASSLADLAGDQYF
clone_size: .; d_call: TRBD2; j_call: TRBJ2-1; v_call: TRBV5-1; cdr3_nt: TGCGCCAGCAGCTTGGGTACTAGCGGGAGGGCCGAGGAGCAGTTCTTC; cdr3_aa: CASSLGTSGRAEEQFF
clone_size: .; d_call: .; j_call: TRBJ2-4; v_call: TRBV7-2; cdr3_nt: TGTGCCAGCAGCTTAGTGGGTGGGGTGGGTAAAAACATTCAGTACTTC; cdr3_aa: CASSLVGGVGKNIQYF
clone_size: .; d_call: .; j_call: TRBJ2-1; v_call: TRBV27; cdr3_nt: TGTGCCAGCAGTTTAGGTTTAGGGAGGGGGTTCTACAATGAGCAGTTCTTC; cdr3_aa: CASSLGLGRGFYNEQFF
clone_size: few; d_call: .; j_call: TRBJ2-3; v_call: TRBV29-1; cdr3_nt: TGCAGCGTTGAGACTAGAGGATACGGAGATACGCAGTATTTT; cdr3_aa: CSVETRGYGDTQYF
clone_size: .; d_call: .; j_call: TRBJ1-4; v_call: TRBV12-3/TRBV12-4; cdr3_nt: TGTGCCAGCAGTTTAGCTCTGGGGGCGGGTTCCCCAGTGTTTTTT; cdr3_aa: CASSLALGAGSPVFF
clone_size: few; d_call: .; j_call: TRBJ2-1; v_call: TRBV20-1; cdr3_nt: TGCAGTGCTAGTCCAGGGGAAACAGGGAGTTGGTTCTTC; cdr3_aa: CSASPGETGSWFF
clone_size: .; d_call: .; j_call: TRBJ1-5; v_call: TRBV20-1; cdr3_nt: TGCAGTGCGAGAGGCAGGGAGGGGAACCTAAGCAATCAGCCCCAGCATTTT; cdr3_aa: CSARGREGNLSNQPQHF
clone_size: many; d_call: .; j_call: TRBJ2-7; v_call: TRBV12-3/TRBV12-4; cdr3_nt: TGTGCCAGCAGGAACAGCATTCTCTACGAGCAGTACTTC; cdr3_aa: CASRNSILYEQYF
clone_size: few; d_call: TRBD2; j_call: TRBJ2-3; v_call: TRBV12-3/TRBV12-4; cdr3_nt: TGTGCCAGCAGTTCCAGCGGGATCACAGATACGCAGTATTTT; cdr3_aa: CASSSSGITDTQYF
clone_size: .; d_call: .; j_call: TRBJ2-7; v_call: TRBV30; cdr3_nt: TGTGCCTGGAGTGTACGCTACGAGCAGTACTTC; cdr3_aa: CAWSVRYEQYF
clone_size: .; d_call: .; j_call: TRBJ1-4; v_call: TRBV6-5; cdr3_nt: TGTGCCAGCAGTTACTCGAAACAGTGGAGAGAAAAACTGTTTTTT; cdr3_aa: CASSYSKQWREKLFF
clone_size: few; d_call: TRBD2; j_call: TRBJ2-3; v_call: TRBV7-3; cdr3_nt: TGTGCCAGCAGCTTAACGGGGCCAGCGGGGGTTACAGATACGCAGTATTTT; cdr3_aa: CASSLTGPAGVTDTQYF
clone_size: many; d_call: .; j_call: TRBJ1-1; v_call: TRBV3-1; cdr3_nt: TGTGCCAGCAGCCAAAACCGGCAGGGCAGATCAGCTTTCTTT; cdr3_aa: CASSQNRQGRSAFF
clone_size: .; d_call: .; j_call: TRBJ1-1; v_call: TRBV5-1; cdr3_nt: TGCGCCAGCAGCCCCCCGCAGACGAACACTGAAGCTTTCTTT; cdr3_aa: CASSPPQTNTEAFF
clone_size: many; d_call: TRBD2; j_call: TRBJ2-3; v_call: TRBV29-1; cdr3_nt: TGCAGCTTCGGGGGACTAGCGGGAGGTACAGATACGCAGTATTTT; cdr3_aa: CSFGGLAGGTDTQYF
clone_size: few; d_call: .; j_call: TRBJ2-3; v_call: TRBV20-1; cdr3_nt: TGCAGTGCTATGGAGGCAGACACAGATACGCAGTATTTT; cdr3_aa: CSAMEADTDTQYF
clone_size: few; d_call: .; j_call: TRBJ1-1; v_call: TRBV7-9; cdr3_nt: TGTGCCAGCAGTCTTAAGGCGCTTAGAACTGAAGCTTTCTTT; cdr3_aa: CASSLKALRTEAFF
clone_size: .; d_call: TRBD1; j_call: TRBJ2-7; v_call: TRBV14; cdr3_nt: TGTGCCAGCAGCCAAGTAGCCGGGACAGGGGAAATCCACGAGCAGTACTTC; cdr3_aa: CASSQVAGTGEIHEQYF
clone_size: .; d_call: TRBD1; j_call: TRBJ2-1; v_call: TRBV7-9; cdr3_nt: TGTGCCAGCAGCCCTAACAGGGGAAATGAGCAGTTCTTC; cdr3_aa: CASSPNRGNEQFF
clone_size: few; d_call: TRBD1; j_call: TRBJ1-3; v_call: TRBV29-1; cdr3_nt: TGCAGCGTTGAAAGGGGACAGGGGGCGACGAGCTCTGGAAACACCATATATTTT; cdr3_aa: CSVERGQGATSSGNTIYF
clone_size: .; d_call: .; j_call: TRBJ2-1; v_call: TRBV6-2/TRBV6-3; cdr3_nt: TGTGCCAGCAGGCAGGCGGTTAATGAGCAGTTCTTC; cdr3_aa: CASRQAVNEQFF
clone_size: many; d_call: TRBD1; j_call: TRBJ1-2; v_call: TRBV6-2/TRBV6-3; cdr3_nt: TGTGCCAGCAGCCACGGGACAGCTAACTATGGCTACACCTTC; cdr3_aa: CASSHGTANYGYTF